These T cell receptor beta chains were read from a single sample in a study of tumor-infiltrating lymphocytes in primary liver carcinoma. Using its own MiXCR run on the multiplex PCR reads, TCRdb lists one record per CDR3 protein. The repertoire holds about 310,000 distinct CDR3 sequences, with around three fifths as singletons. Material for sequencing was peripheral blood. The source is a woman in her twenties or thirties with primary liver carcinoma and hepatitis B virus infection. Both conserved end residues are part of each CDR3. A D gene is named only where the DNA matches it firmly. Expanded clones get a size class; other rows say once, few or many, or leave the size out.

CDR3aa,CDR3nt,j_gene,abundance,v_gene,d_gene
CDSSYSRLVAYEQYF,TGTGACAGCAGTTACTCGAGACTAGTGGCCTACGAGCAGTACTTC,TRBJ2-7,NA,TRBV6-2/TRBV6-3,NA
CASSSNRGTSYTF,TGTGCCAGCAGCTCGAACAGGGGAACAAGCTACACCTTC,TRBJ1-2,NA,TRBV7-9,TRBD1
CSVERGDRPYTQYF,TGCAGCGTTGAAAGGGGGGACAGGCCTTATACGCAGTATTTT,TRBJ2-3,many,TRBV29-1,TRBD1
CASCLNGRGSTDTQYF,TGCGCCAGCTGCTTGAACGGCAGGGGAAGCACAGATACGCAGTATTTT,TRBJ2-3,NA,TRBV5-1,NA
CAGSPSGRELAGPGAGELFF,TGTGCCGGCAGCCCCAGTGGGAGGGAACTAGCGGGACCCGGCGCCGGGGAGCTGTTTTTT,TRBJ2-2,NA,TRBV4-2,TRBD2
CASIKMGGGSSYNEQFF,TGTGCCAGCATCAAAATGGGGGGCGGCAGCTCCTACAATGAGCAGTTCTTC,TRBJ2-1,NA,TRBV28,NA
CASSIGAAHYEQYF,TGTGCCAGCAGTATCGGGGCAGCCCACTACGAGCAGTACTTC,TRBJ2-7,few,TRBV28,NA
CACSTAETAKNIQYF,TGTGCCTGCAGTACCGCCGAGACAGCCAAAAACATTCAGTACTTC,TRBJ2-4,NA,TRBV6-5,NA
CVSSYDIDRQIVAGELFF,TGTGTCAGCAGTTACGATATTGACAGGCAGATTGTAGCCGGGGAGCTGTTTTTT,TRBJ2-2,NA,TRBV6-6,NA
CSARSPLAEVWWMQYF,TGCAGCGCGAGAAGTCCCCTAGCGGAGGTCTGGTGGATGCAGTACTTC,TRBJ2-5,once,TRBV29-1,TRBD2
CAWSPTGRSPLHF,TGTGCCTGGAGTCCAACAGGGCGCTCACCCCTCCACTTT,TRBJ1-6,few,TRBV30,NA
CASNLVTGPYEQYF,TGTGCCAGCAACTTAGTAACAGGGCCCTATGAGCAGTATTTC,TRBJ2-7,NA,TRBV11-2,NA
CASSQDRAGRETQYF,TGCGCCAGCAGCCAAGATCGAGCGGGGAGGGAGACCCAGTACTTC,TRBJ2-5,many,TRBV4-3,TRBD2
CAWHRDRGRQPQHF,TGTGCCTGGCACCGGGACAGGGGGCGTCAGCCCCAGCATTTT,TRBJ1-5,NA,TRBV30,TRBD1
CSVAQGGNQSQHF,TGCAGCGTTGCACAGGGGGGTAATCAGTCCCAGCATTTT,TRBJ1-5,NA,TRBV29-1,TRBD1
CATSSLSTDTQYF,TGTGCCACTTCGAGCCTTTCCACAGATACGCAGTATTTT,TRBJ2-3,NA,TRBV24-1,NA
CASSTVRSGTGELFF,TGTGCCAGCAGTACAGTTAGATCGGGCACCGGGGAGCTGTTTTTT,TRBJ2-2,NA,TRBV6-6,NA
CANSFSSGRIEHFF,TGTGCCAACAGCTTTTCCTCAGGGCGCATTGAGCATTTCTTC,TRBJ2-1,NA,TRBV11-2,NA
CASSHHTRTGKSDTQYF,TGCGCCAGCAGCCATCATACTCGGACAGGGAAATCGGATACGCAGTATTTT,TRBJ2-3,NA,TRBV4-1,TRBD1